These 8 T cell receptor beta chains came from one sample sequenced in a study of early stage breast cancer tumors. TCRdb keeps only in-frame clones here, not all; method: immunoSEQ multiplex PCR. The sample contains about 14,000 clones, 65% to 85% of which appear only once. Sequenced input: normal breast tissue next to the tumor. The receptor source for this set is a person aged 30 to 39 with breast cancer.

This clone was detected once. The rearrangement uses TRBV7-5 and TRBJ2-2; the D call of TRBD2 is as the table states it, not checked on the DNA. TRBV7-5 is classified as a pseudogene. The CDR3 extends over 16 amino acids. The CDR3 DNA reads TGTGTCAGAAGCCAGAGAGCGGGGGCCCTCCCCGGGGAGCTGTTTTTT. Translating gives CVRSQRAGALPGELFF.

This clone was counted between two and nine times. The rearrangement links TRBV27 to TRBJ2-7, with D perhaps matching TRBD2 (5 bases). The CDR3 spans 15 residues. Germline V gene data show CDR1 as MNHEY and CDR2 as SMNVEV (reference sequence). Trimming took off 0 bases at V and 5 bases at J, with 14 bases between the two ends. The CDR3 DNA is TGTGCCAGCAGTTTATCAGGACCCCGGGGAGACGAGCAGTACTTC. This encodes CASSLSGPRGDEQYF.

The chain carries TRBV10-1 and TRBJ2-7; 10 nucleotides agree with TRBD2. The CDR3 covers 15 residues. CDR1 is WNHNN, CDR2 SYGVQD, per germline (reference sequence). Losses at the gene ends were 3 bases for V and 4 bases for J; bases not matched to a gene: 6. The CDR3 here is CASSEAPSGRYEQYF. CDR3 nucleotides: TGCGCCAGCAGTGAAGCTCCTAGCGGGAGATACGAGCAGTACTTC.

The chain is built from TRBV5-4 and TRBJ2-3; 12 nucleotides line up with TRBD2. With V trimmed by 4 bases and J by 14 bases, 5 bases remained unmatched. The CDR3 is 12 residues long. CDR1 is SGHNT and CDR2 is YYREEE in the germline V gene (reference sequence). The CDR3 is CASSPLAGGWYF. DNA of the CDR3: TGTGCCAGCAGCCCTCTAGCGGGGGGGTGGTATTTT.

The chain joins TRBV7-6 to TRBJ2-7, with 12 positions matching TRBD2. V was pared by 5 bases and J by 0 bases, with 2 bases of the junction left unmatched. CDR1 and CDR2 (germline): SGHVS, FNYEAQ. The CDR3 is 15 residues long. The DNA for the CDR3 is TGTGCCAGCAGCGCGACTAGCGGGAGCTCCTACGAGCAGTACTTC. This translates into CASSATSGSSYEQYF. The full variable domain, with the rest looked up from reference TRBV7-6 and TRBJ2-7, is GAGVSQSPRYKVTKRGQDVALRCDPISGHVSLYWYRQALGQGPEFLTYFNYEAQQDKSGLPNDRFSAERPEGSISTLTIQRTEQRDSAMYRCASSATSGSSYEQYFGPGTRLTVT.

V is TRBV6-1 and J is TRBJ1-1, with D uncertain. Trimming took 5 bases from V and 5 from J, leaving 9 bases between them. The CDR3 has 12 amino acids. Germline V CDR1 and CDR2: MNHNS, SASEGT. CDR3 sequence (DNA): TGTGCCAGCAGTTATGTTCAAACTGAAGCTTTCTTT. It yields the protein CASSYVQTEAFF.

The V gene is TRBV7-9, the J gene TRBJ1-1; D possibly corresponds to TRBD1 (5 bases). Germline V CDR1 and CDR2: SEHNR, FQNEAQ (reference sequence). This CDR3 has 15 residues. Trimming removed 6 bases from V and 5 bases from J, with 19 bases in between. Written as DNA, the CDR3 is TGTGCCAGCAGTTTCGGGGGGGGGAGCGAAACTGAAGCTTTCTTT. This codes for CASSFGGGSETEAFF.

This clone was observed a single time. The rearrangement uses TRBV4-1 and TRBJ2-1; perhaps TRBD1 as D (5 bases). The germline gives CDR1 MGHRA, CDR2 YSYEKL. The length of the CDR3 is 15 residues. With 4 bases removed from V and 9 bases from J, the gap between germline ends came to 19 bases. CDR3 residues: CASSLRWGPNVEQFF. CDR3 nucleotides: TGCGCCAGCAGCCTGCGATGGGGCCCTAACGTTGAGCAGTTCTTC.